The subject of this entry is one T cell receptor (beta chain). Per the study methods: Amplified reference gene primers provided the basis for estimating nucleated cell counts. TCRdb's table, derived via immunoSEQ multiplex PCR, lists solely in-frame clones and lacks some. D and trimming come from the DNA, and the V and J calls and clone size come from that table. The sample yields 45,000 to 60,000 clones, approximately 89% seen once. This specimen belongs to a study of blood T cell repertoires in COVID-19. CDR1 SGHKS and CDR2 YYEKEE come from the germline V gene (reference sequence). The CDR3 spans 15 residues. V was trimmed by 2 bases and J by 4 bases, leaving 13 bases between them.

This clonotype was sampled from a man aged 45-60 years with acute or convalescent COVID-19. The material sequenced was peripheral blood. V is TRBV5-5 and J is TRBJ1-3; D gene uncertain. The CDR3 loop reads CASSFAGGYGNTIYF. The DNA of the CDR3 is TGTGCCAGCAGCTTTGCTGGCGGTTACGGAAACACCATATATTTT.